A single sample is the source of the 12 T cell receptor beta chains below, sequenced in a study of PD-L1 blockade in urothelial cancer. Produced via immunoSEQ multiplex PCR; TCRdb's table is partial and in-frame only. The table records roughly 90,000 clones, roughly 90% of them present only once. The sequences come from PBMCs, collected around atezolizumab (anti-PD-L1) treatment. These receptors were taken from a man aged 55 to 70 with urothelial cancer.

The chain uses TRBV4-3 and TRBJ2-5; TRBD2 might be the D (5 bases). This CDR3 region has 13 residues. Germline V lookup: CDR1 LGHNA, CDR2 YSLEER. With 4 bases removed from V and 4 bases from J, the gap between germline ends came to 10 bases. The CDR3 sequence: CASSPQAGETQYF. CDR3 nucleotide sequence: TGCGCCAGCAGCCCGCAGGCGGGAGAGACCCAGTACTTC.

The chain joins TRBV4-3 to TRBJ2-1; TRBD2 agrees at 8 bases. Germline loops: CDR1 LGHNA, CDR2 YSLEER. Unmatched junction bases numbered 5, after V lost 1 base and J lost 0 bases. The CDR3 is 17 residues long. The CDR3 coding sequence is TGCGCCAGCAGCCAAGGGTCGGGGGGGAGCTCCTACAATGAGCAGTTCTTC. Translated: CASSQGSGGSSYNEQFF.

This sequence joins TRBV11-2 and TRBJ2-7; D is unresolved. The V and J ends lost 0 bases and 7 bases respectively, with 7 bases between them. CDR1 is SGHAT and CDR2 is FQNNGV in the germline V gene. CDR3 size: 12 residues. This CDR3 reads CASSLDLSEQYF. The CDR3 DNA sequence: TGTGCCAGCAGCTTAGATCTAAGTGAGCAGTACTTC.

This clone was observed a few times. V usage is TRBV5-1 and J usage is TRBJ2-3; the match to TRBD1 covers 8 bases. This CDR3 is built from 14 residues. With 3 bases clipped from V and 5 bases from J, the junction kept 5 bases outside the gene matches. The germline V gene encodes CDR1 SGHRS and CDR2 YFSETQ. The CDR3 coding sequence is TGCGCCAGCAGCTCGGGGACAGGCGGAGATACGCAGTATTTT. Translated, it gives CASSSGTGGDTQYF.

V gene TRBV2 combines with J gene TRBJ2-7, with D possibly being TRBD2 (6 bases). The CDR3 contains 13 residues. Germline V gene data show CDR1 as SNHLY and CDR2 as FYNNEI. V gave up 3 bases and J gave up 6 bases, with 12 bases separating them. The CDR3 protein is CASSEPNGGEQYF. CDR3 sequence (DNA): TGTGCCAGCAGTGAGCCCAACGGGGGCGAGCAGTACTTC.

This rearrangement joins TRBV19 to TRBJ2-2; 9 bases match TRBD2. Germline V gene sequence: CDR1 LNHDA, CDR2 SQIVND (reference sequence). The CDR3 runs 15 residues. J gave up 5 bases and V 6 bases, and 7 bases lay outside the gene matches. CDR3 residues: CASRARLAGTGELFF. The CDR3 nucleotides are TGTGCCAGTAGAGCGAGGCTAGCGGGAACCGGGGAGCTGTTTTTT.

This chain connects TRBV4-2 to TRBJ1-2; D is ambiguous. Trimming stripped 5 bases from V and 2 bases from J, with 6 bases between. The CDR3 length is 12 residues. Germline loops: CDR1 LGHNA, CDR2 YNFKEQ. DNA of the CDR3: TGTGCCAGCAGCGAGGGCAACTATGGCTACACCTTC. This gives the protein CASSEGNYGYTF.

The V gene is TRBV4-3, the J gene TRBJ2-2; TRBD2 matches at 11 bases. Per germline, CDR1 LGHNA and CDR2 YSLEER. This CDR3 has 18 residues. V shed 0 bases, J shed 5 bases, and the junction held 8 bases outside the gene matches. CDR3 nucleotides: TGCGCCAGCAGCCAAGAACCCCAGCTAGCGGGAGGTACCGGGGAGCTGTTTTTT. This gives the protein CASSQEPQLAGGTGELFF.

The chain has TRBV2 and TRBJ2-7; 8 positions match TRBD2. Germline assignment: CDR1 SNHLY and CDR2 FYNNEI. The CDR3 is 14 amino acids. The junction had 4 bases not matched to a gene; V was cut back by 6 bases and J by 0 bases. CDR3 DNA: TGTGCCAGCAGATCCGGGACTAGCTCCTACGAGCAGTACTTC. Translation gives CASRSGTSSYEQYF. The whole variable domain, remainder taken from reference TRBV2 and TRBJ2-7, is EPEVTQTPSHQVTQMGQEVILRCVPISNHLYFYWYRQILGQKVEFLVSFYNNEISEKSEIFDDQFSVERPDGSNFTLKIRSTKLEDSAMYFCASRSGTSSYEQYFGPGTRLTVT.

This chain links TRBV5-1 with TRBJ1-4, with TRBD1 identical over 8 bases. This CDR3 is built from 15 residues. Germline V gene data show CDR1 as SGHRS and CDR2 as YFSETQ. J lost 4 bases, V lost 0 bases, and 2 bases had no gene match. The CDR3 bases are TGCGCCAGCAGCTTGGCAGGGGGCCGTAATGAAAAACTGTTTTTT. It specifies CASSLAGGRNEKLFF.

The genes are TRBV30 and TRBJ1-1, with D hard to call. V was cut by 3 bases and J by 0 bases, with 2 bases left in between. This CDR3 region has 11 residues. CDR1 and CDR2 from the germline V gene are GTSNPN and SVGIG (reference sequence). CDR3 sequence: CAWSVNTEAFF. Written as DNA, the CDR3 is TGTGCCTGGAGCGTGAACACTGAAGCTTTCTTT.

Here the CDR3 reads CTSSQECPGTSTTDTQYF. CDR3 bases: TGCACCAGCAGCCAAGAGTGTCCCGGGACTAGCACCACAGATACGCAGTATTTT. The V call is TRBV1, the J call TRBJ2-3; the table's D call TRBD2 went unverified against the DNA. TRBV1 is flagged as a pseudogene. The CDR3 covers 18 residues.